These T cell receptor beta chains were read from a single sample in a study of cytomegalovirus exposure and HLA in healthy donors. This table comes from immunoSEQ multiplex PCR, and its TCRdb copy is limited to in-frame clones, with some not included. In all, the sample yields about 200,000 clones. Input material: PBMCs. Receptor source: a boy younger than 18 in good health and CMV-seronegative. Each CDR3 is given without its conserved first and last residue. The order of the fields is J gene, V gene, CDR3 protein.

j_call: TRBJ2-1; v_call: TRBV15; cdr3_aa: AASRAEAPSYNEQF
j_call: TRBJ1-5; v_call: TRBV7-6; cdr3_aa: ASSPMTGPNQPQH
j_call: TRBJ1-2; v_call: TRBV25-1; cdr3_aa: ASSERGNYGYT
j_call: TRBJ2-7; v_call: TRBV11-3; cdr3_aa: ASPTGGNEQY
j_call: TRBJ1-2; v_call: TRBV30; cdr3_aa: AWSRTGLNYGYT
j_call: TRBJ1-1; v_call: TRBV18; cdr3_aa: ASSQLTGEGTEAF
j_call: TRBJ1-1; v_call: TRBV15; cdr3_aa: ATSRVGTLDTEAF
j_call: TRBJ1-2; v_call: TRBV9; cdr3_aa: ASSENPRGDGGSGYT
j_call: TRBJ2-7; v_call: TRBV18; cdr3_aa: ASSPGQGADEQY
j_call: TRBJ1-3; v_call: TRBV7-2; cdr3_aa: ASSGEGTIGNTIY
j_call: TRBJ2-7; v_call: TRBV4-1; cdr3_aa: ASSQVRGPTYEQY
j_call: TRBJ2-7; v_call: TRBV9; cdr3_aa: ASSSKSFGYEQY
j_call: TRBJ2-4; v_call: TRBV4-3; cdr3_aa: ASSLSPGLADRPPNIQY
j_call: TRBJ1-2; v_call: TRBV5-1; cdr3_aa: ASSIGQGNMDYGYT
j_call: TRBJ1-1; v_call: TRBV7-2; cdr3_aa: ASSLEGAGIGEAF
j_call: TRBJ1-4; v_call: TRBV18; cdr3_aa: ASSQGAVNEKLF
j_call: TRBJ2-6; v_call: TRBV2; cdr3_aa: ASSVLSGANVLT
j_call: TRBJ1-3; v_call: TRBV29-1; cdr3_aa: SAQIGGGNTIY
j_call: TRBJ1-5; v_call: TRBV6-5; cdr3_aa: ASSYRDGQPQH
j_call: TRBJ1-1; v_call: TRBV13; cdr3_aa: ASTFDGGVTEAF
j_call: TRBJ1-2; v_call: TRBV19; cdr3_aa: ASSINDRNYGYT
j_call: TRBJ1-2; v_call: TRBV29-1; cdr3_aa: SGEGPGLYGYT
j_call: TRBJ1-6; v_call: TRBV5-6; cdr3_aa: ASSLVGLLDSPLH
j_call: TRBJ2-5; v_call: TRBV7-2; cdr3_aa: ASSFRGLAGGAQY
j_call: TRBJ2-7; v_call: TRBV19; cdr3_aa: ASSMQGAYEQY
j_call: TRBJ1-1; v_call: TRBV5-1; cdr3_aa: ASSPTTGVAPSEAF
j_call: TRBJ1-3; v_call: TRBV5-1; cdr3_aa: ASSRVASGNTIY
j_call: TRBJ2-5; v_call: TRBV7-2; cdr3_aa: ASSLDRAEETQY
j_call: TRBJ2-6; v_call: TRBV2; cdr3_aa: ASSEQGPLSSGANVLT
j_call: TRBJ2-5; v_call: TRBV28; cdr3_aa: ASSFFGGQETQY
j_call: TRBJ1-3; v_call: TRBV6-5; cdr3_aa: ASSYSRAPPGNTIY
j_call: TRBJ2-5; v_call: TRBV19; cdr3_aa: ASKPGTGGETQY
j_call: TRBJ1-5; v_call: TRBV6-5; cdr3_aa: ATSKDRANQPQH
j_call: TRBJ2-5; v_call: TRBV6-6; cdr3_aa: ASNKRGGQVLETQY
j_call: TRBJ1-2; v_call: TRBV5-8; cdr3_aa: ASSLIVIRDRVFGGYT
j_call: TRBJ1-3; v_call: TRBV6-6; cdr3_aa: ASRSWDRANTIY
j_call: TRBJ1-2; v_call: TRBV6-1; cdr3_aa: ASSAYPGGVDGYT
j_call: TRBJ2-3; v_call: TRBV11-1; cdr3_aa: ASSLYRSNTDTQY
j_call: TRBJ2-7; v_call: TRBV18; cdr3_aa: ASSPGLAGEGKQY
j_call: TRBJ2-6; v_call: TRBV4-1; cdr3_aa: ASSPGQGLSGANVLT
j_call: TRBJ2-5; v_call: TRBV9; cdr3_aa: ASSVAAGETQY
j_call: TRBJ2-2; v_call: TRBV28; cdr3_aa: ASSPDTGELF
j_call: TRBJ2-3; v_call: TRBV7-9; cdr3_aa: ASSLPPGQSTDTQY
j_call: TRBJ1-4; v_call: TRBV5-1; cdr3_aa: ASSEDNLTNEKLF
j_call: TRBJ2-2; v_call: TRBV2; cdr3_aa: ASSRDRNHGELF
j_call: TRBJ2-3; v_call: TRBV5-1; cdr3_aa: ASSEDLKDTQY
j_call: TRBJ2-7; v_call: TRBV5-4; cdr3_aa: ASSLKTSGGRSPYEQY
j_call: TRBJ1-4; v_call: TRBV7-8; cdr3_aa: ASSLDSVSGEKLF
j_call: TRBJ2-7; v_call: TRBV7-8; cdr3_aa: ASSARNDEQY